The clone carrying this T cell receptor (beta chain) has only one observation. Its antigen remains unknown. The data derive from a study of cytomegalovirus exposure and HLA in healthy donors. The protocol was immunoSEQ multiplex PCR, while the TCRdb copy is restricted to in-frame clones and leaves out a portion. The sample gives 99,000 or so clones, about 88% of which show up once; 4% to 4.5% is in the top ten. CDR1 and CDR2 (germline): MGHRA, YSYEKL. The CDR3 runs 18 residues. J was trimmed by 2 bases and V by 1 base; bases with no gene match: 3. Points from the study as a whole: CMV antigen specificity of a few CMV-associated chains was confirmed in vitro.

The material sequenced was PBMCs. The chain links TRBV4-1 to TRBJ2-6; TRBD2 matches 12 bases. This TCR derives from a woman under 30 in good health and CMV-seropositive. CDR3: CASSQALAGGTGANVLTF. The CDR3, as DNA: TGCGCCAGCAGCCAAGCACTAGCGGGGGGAACTGGGGCCAACGTCCTGACTTTC.